This record covers a single T cell receptor (beta chain). Its target is unknown. V was clipped by 0 bases and J by 0 bases, with 6 bases between them. The length of the CDR3 is 15 residues. CDR1 is MGHRA, CDR2 YSYEKL, per germline. This sample was included in a study of shared clonotypes between healthy human individuals. Study-wide points: Some clonotypes were shared by all four sorted-subset donors, while others were not shared. The non-shared ones had lower generation probabilities than the shared ones. In a few donors, approximately 5% of naive CD4 clonotypes appeared in common.

Naive CD8 populations comprised CD45RO-negative cells positively selected for CCR7, excluding terminally differentiated effector memory CD45RA+ cells. The repertoire was sequenced with immunoSEQ multiplex PCR; TCRdb's copy has only in-frame clones and lacks some. The sample carries nearly 2 million clones, about 95% recorded once. This TCR was sampled from a man aged 18-30 years in good health. The rearrangement joins TRBV4-1 to TRBJ1-5; D remains ambiguous. Sequenced input: naive CD8+ T cells sorted from blood. CDR3: CASSQDPNSNQPQHF. DNA for the CDR3: TGCGCCAGCAGCCAAGATCCCAATAGCAATCAGCCCCAGCATTTT.